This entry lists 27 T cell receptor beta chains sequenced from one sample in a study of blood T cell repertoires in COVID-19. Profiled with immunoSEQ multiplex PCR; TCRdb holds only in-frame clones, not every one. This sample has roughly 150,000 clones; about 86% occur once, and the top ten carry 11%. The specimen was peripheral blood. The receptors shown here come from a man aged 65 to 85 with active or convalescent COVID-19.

For the CDR3, the DNA is TGTGCCAGCAGGGAGGGACAGGGGAGCTATGGCTACACCTTC. Protein: CASREGQGSYGYTF. The V call is TRBV28, the J call TRBJ1-2; 10 bases map to TRBD1. CDR3 length: 14 amino acids. CDR1 and CDR2 from the germline V gene are MDHEN and SYDVKM. V was pared by 6 bases and J by 4 bases, with 5 bases of the junction left unmatched.

The DNA of the CDR3 is TGTGCCAGCAGTATCCAAGGGGCCCAGTTCTTC. Amino acid sequence: CASSIQGAQFF. The V call is TRBV12-3 or TRBV12-4, the J call TRBJ2-1; tentatively, D is TRBD1 (5 bases). There are 11 residues in the CDR3. Between the trimmed V and J ends, which lost 5 bases and 13 bases, there was a span of 12 bases.

CDR3 residues: CASSQTGQGHSYEQYF. The CDR3 nucleotides are TGTGCCAGCAGCCAAACGGGACAGGGGCACTCCTACGAGCAGTACTTC. The chain links TRBV7-2 to TRBJ2-7; 10 nucleotides agree with TRBD1. The ends lost 5 bases at V and 0 bases at J; junction bases unmatched: 7. The CDR3 is 16 residues long. CDR1 and CDR2 (germline): SGHTA, FQGNSA.

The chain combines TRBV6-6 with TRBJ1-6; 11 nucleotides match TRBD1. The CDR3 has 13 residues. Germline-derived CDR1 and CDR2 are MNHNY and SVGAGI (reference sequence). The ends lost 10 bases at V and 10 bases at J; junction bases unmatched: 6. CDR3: CATTGQGGSPLHF. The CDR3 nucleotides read TGTGCCACAACGGGACAGGGGGGGTCACCCCTCCACTTT.

The CDR3 bases are TGTGCCAGCAGAGGCCCGGGAGGCAATCAGCCCCAGCATTTT. Protein sequence: CASRGPGGNQPQHF. This sequence joins TRBV6-5 and TRBJ1-5; D gene ambiguous. The V end was cut by 6 bases, the J end by 2 bases, with 11 bases between. The CDR3 is 14 amino acids. Germline-derived CDR1 and CDR2 are MNHEY and SVGAGI.

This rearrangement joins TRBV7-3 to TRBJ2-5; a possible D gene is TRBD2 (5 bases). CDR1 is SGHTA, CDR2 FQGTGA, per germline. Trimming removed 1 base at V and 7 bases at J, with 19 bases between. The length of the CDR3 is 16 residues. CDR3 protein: CASSLSPAADRGTQYF. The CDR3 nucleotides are TGTGCCAGCAGCTTAAGCCCGGCGGCTGATCGGGGGACCCAGTACTTC.

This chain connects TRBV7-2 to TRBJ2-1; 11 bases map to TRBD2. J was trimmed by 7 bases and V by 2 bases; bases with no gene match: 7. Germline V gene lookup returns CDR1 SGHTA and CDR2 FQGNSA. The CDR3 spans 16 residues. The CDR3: CASSLSLAGGSNEQFF. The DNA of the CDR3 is TGTGCCAGCAGCTTATCCCTAGCGGGAGGCTCGAATGAGCAGTTCTTC.

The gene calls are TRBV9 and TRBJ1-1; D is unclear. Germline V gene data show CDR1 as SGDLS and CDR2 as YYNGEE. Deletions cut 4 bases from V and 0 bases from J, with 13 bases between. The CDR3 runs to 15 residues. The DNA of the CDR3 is TGTGCCAGCAGCCCCCTTAGCAACTTGAACACTGAAGCTTTCTTT. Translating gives CASSPLSNLNTEAFF.

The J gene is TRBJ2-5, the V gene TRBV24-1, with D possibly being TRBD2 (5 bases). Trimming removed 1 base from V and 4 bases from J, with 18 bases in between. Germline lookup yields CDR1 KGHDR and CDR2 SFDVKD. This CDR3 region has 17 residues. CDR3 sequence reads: CATSDLGSGEGPETQYF. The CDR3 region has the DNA TGTGCCACCAGTGATTTAGGGTCGGGTGAGGGCCCAGAGACCCAGTACTTC.

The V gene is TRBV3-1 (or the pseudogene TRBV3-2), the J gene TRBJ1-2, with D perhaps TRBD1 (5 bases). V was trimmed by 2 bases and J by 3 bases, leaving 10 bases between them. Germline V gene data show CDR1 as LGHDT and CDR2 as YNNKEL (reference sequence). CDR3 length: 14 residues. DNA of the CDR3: TGTGCCAGCAGCCAACGGGGGTACGACTATGGCTACACCTTC. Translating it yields CASSQRGYDYGYTF.

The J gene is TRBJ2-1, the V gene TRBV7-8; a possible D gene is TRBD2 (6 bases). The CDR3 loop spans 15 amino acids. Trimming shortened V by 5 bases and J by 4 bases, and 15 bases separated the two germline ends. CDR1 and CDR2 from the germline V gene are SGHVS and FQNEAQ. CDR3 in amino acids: CASSGGTTGYNEQFF. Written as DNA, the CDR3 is TGTGCCAGCAGCGGGGGGACCACGGGGTACAATGAGCAGTTCTTC.

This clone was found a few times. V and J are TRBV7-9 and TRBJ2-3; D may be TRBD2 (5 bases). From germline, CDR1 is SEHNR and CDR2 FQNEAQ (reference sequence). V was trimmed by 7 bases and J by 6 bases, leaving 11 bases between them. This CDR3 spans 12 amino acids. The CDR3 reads CASTIRGDTQYF. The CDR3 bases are TGTGCCAGCACCATCCGAGGGGATACGCAGTATTTT. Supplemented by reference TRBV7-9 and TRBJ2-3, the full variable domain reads DTGVSQNPRHKITKRGQNVTFRCDPISEHNRLYWYRQTLGQGPEFLTYFQNEAQLEKSRLLSDRFSAERPKGSFSTLEIQRTEQGDSAMYLCASTIRGDTQYFGPGTRLTVL.

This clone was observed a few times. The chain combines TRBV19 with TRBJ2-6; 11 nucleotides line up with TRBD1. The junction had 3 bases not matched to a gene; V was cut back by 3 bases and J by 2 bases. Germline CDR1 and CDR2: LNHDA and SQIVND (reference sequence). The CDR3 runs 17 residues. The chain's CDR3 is CASSIWTGGAGANVLTF. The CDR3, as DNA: TGTGCCAGTAGTATTTGGACAGGGGGCGCTGGGGCCAACGTCCTGACTTTC.

The CDR3 is CASSLTTRYTEAFF. The CDR3 nucleotides are TGTGCCAGCAGTTTAACCACGAGATACACTGAAGCTTTCTTT. The genes are TRBV27 and TRBJ1-1; no firm D call. Deletions cut 2 bases from V and 3 bases from J, with 10 bases between. This CDR3 spans 14 amino acids. Germline CDR1 reads MNHEY; CDR2 reads SMNVEV (reference sequence).

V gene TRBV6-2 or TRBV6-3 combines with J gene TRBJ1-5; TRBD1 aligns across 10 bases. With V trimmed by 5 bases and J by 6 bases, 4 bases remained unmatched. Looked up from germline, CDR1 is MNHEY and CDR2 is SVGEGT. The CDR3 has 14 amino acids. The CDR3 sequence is CASSLTGGSQPQHF. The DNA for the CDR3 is TGTGCCAGCAGTCTGACAGGGGGCAGTCAGCCCCAGCATTTT.

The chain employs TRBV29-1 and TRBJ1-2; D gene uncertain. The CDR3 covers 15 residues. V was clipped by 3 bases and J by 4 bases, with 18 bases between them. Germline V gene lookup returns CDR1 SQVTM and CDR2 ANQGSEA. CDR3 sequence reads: CSVEMVARVAYGYTF. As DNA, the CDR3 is TGCAGCGTTGAGATGGTAGCCCGGGTGGCCTATGGCTACACCTTC.

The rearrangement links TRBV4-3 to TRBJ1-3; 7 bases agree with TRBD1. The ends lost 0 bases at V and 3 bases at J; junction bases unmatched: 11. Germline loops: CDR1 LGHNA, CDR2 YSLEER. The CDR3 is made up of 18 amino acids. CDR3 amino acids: CASSQDPPRGQLGNTIYF. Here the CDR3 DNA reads TGCGCCAGCAGCCAAGATCCTCCTCGGGGACAGCTTGGAAACACCATATATTTT.

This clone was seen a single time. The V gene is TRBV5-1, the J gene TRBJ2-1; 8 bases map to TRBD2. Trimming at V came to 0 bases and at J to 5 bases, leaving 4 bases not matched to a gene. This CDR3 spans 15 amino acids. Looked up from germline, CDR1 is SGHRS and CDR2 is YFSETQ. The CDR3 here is CASSLELAGHNEQFF. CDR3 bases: TGCGCCAGCAGCTTGGAGCTAGCGGGCCACAATGAGCAGTTCTTC.

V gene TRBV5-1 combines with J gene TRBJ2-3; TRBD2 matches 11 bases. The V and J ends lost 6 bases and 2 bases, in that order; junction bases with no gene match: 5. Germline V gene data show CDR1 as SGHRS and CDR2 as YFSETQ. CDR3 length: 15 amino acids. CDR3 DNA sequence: TGCGCCAGCATCCGTAGCGGGGGGGTCACAGATACGCAGTATTTT. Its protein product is CASIRSGGVTDTQYF.

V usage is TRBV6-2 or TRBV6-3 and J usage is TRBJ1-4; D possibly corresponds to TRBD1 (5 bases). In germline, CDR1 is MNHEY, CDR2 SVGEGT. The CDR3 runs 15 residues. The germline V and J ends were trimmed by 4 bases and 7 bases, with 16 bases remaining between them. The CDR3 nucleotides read TGTGCCAGCAGTTCGCCCGGACACCAGGGTGAAAAACTGTTTTTT. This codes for CASSSPGHQGEKLFF.

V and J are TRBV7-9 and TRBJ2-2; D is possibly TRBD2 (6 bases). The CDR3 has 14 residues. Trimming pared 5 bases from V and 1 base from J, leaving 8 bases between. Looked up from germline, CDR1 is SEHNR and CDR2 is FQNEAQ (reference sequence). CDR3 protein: CASSPGLNTGELFF. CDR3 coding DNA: TGTGCCAGCAGCCCGGGACTGAACACCGGGGAGCTGTTTTTT. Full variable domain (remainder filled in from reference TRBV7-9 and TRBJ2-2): DTGVSQNPRHKITKRGQNVTFRCDPISEHNRLYWYRQTLGQGPEFLTYFQNEAQLEKSRLLSDRFSAERPKGSFSTLEIQRTEQGDSAMYLCASSPGLNTGELFFGEGSRLTVL.

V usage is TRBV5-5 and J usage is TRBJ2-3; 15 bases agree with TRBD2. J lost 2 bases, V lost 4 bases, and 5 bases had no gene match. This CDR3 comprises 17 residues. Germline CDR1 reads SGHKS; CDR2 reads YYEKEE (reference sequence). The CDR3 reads CASSMGLAGGFTDTQYF. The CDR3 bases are TGTGCCAGCAGCATGGGACTAGCGGGGGGATTCACAGATACGCAGTATTTT.

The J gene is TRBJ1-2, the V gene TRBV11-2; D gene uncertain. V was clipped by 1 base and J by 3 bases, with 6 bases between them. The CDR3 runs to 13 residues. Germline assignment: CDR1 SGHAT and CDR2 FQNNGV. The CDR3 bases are TGTGCCAGCAGCTTAGGGGCTTACTATGGCTACACCTTC. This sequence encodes CASSLGAYYGYTF.

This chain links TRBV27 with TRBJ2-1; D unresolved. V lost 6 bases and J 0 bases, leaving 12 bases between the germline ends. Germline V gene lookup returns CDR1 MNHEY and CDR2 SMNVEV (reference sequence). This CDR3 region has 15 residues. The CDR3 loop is CASRILRSSYNEQFF. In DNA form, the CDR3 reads TGTGCCAGCAGGATCTTGCGGAGCTCCTACAATGAGCAGTTCTTC.

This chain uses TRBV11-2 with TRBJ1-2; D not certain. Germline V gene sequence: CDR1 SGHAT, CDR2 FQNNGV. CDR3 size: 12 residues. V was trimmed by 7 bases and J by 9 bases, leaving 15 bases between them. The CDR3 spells CASKSPSIRYTF. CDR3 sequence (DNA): TGTGCCAGCAAGAGCCCATCTATTCGCTACACCTTC.

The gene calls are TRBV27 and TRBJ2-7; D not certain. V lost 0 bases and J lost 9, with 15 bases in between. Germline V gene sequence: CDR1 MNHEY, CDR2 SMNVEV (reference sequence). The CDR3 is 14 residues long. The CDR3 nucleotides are TGTGCCAGCAGTTTATCGCGGTTTACGGCTCGGCAGTACTTC. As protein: CASSLSRFTARQYF.

CDR3 sequence reads: CASSLDFRQSNYGYTF. Here the CDR3 DNA reads TGTGCCAGCAGCTTAGACTTCCGACAGTCCAACTATGGCTACACCTTC. This sequence joins TRBV7-8 and TRBJ1-2; tentative D call: TRBD1 (5 bases). There are 16 residues in the CDR3. Deletions cut 1 base from V and 2 bases from J, with 14 bases between. CDR1 is SGHVS, CDR2 FQNEAQ, per germline.